The next 19 T cell receptor beta chains were all read from a single sample in a study of blood T cell repertoires in COVID-19. Method: immunoSEQ multiplex PCR; TCRdb's copy keeps in-frame clones and lacks some. The repertoire holds about 9,900 clones, with 80% to 85% as singletons. The sequencing sample was made of peripheral blood. All receptors come from a man between 60 and 75 years old with active COVID-19.

J is TRBJ2-7 and V is TRBV7-2, with D tentatively TRBD1 (6 bases). Trimming removed 5 bases from V and 5 bases from J, with 13 bases in between. This CDR3 comprises 13 residues. CDR1 is SGHTA and CDR2 is FQGNSA in the germline V gene. This chain's CDR3 is CASSPQGPHEQYF. CDR3 DNA: TGTGCCAGCAGCCCACAGGGACCCCACGAGCAGTACTTC.

V usage is TRBV19 and J usage is TRBJ2-7; TRBD1 aligns across 12 bases. CDR1 LNHDA and CDR2 SQIVND come from the germline V gene (reference sequence). The CDR3 is 16 residues long. Trimming took 3 bases from V and 0 from J; bases not matched to a gene: 3. The CDR3 sequence is CASSIGTGGSSYEQYF. The CDR3 bases are TGTGCCAGTAGTATCGGGACAGGGGGCTCCTCCTACGAGCAGTACTTC.

This clone was observed a single time. V and J are TRBV27 and TRBJ1-5; D unresolved. The CDR3 spans 14 residues. CDR1 is MNHEY, CDR2 SMNVEV, per germline (reference sequence). V was cut by 2 bases and J by 6 bases, with 11 bases left in between. CDR3 protein: CASSLRESGQPQHF. The DNA for the CDR3 is TGTGCCAGCAGTTTAAGGGAGTCCGGTCAGCCCCAGCATTTT.

The chain has TRBV7-6 and TRBJ2-2, with D possibly TRBD2 on 7 matching bases. V was clipped by 5 bases and J by 4 bases, with 20 bases between them. CDR1 SGHVS and CDR2 FNYEAQ come from the germline V gene. The length of the CDR3 is 17 residues. CDR3 DNA: TGTGCCAGCAGCACTCAGGGAGGGGGACCCCCCACCGGGGAGCTGTTTTTT. Translated, it gives CASSTQGGGPPTGELFF. Looking up the rest from reference TRBV7-6 and TRBJ2-2 gives the full variable domain: GAGVSQSPRYKVTKRGQDVALRCDPISGHVSLYWYRQALGQGPEFLTYFNYEAQQDKSGLPNDRFSAERPEGSISTLTIQRTEQRDSAMYRCASSTQGGGPPTGELFFGEGSRLTVL.

J is TRBJ2-6 and V is TRBV5-3, with TRBD1 matching 8 bases. TRBV5-3 is given ORF status, its function remaining uncertain. The J segment lost 4 bases and the V segment lost 3 bases, leaving 18 bases of the junction unmatched. The CDR3 totals 20 residues. CDR3 in amino acids: CARSSQRTGTELGGANVLTF. CDR3 DNA: TGTGCCAGAAGCTCGCAGAGGACAGGGACGGAGCTTGGAGGGGCCAACGTCCTGACTTTC.

V gene TRBV15 combines with J gene TRBJ1-2; D uncertain. The CDR3 is 14 amino acids. The germline CDR1 and CDR2 sequences are LNHNV and YYDKDF (reference sequence). The V end was cut by 1 base, the J end by 7 bases, with 13 bases between. The DNA of the CDR3 is TGTGCCACCAGCAGAGCCCCGGGGTCTGGTGGCTACACCTTC. It specifies CATSRAPGSGGYTF.

This chain uses TRBV5-1 with TRBJ2-7, with a possible D match to TRBD2 (6 bases). The CDR3 length is 15 residues. Germline V gives CDR1 SGHRS, CDR2 YFSETQ. The V and J ends lost 0 bases and 0 bases respectively, with 10 bases between them. Written as DNA, the CDR3 is TGCGCCAGCAGCTTGGTCGCGGGAAGCTCCTACGAGCAGTACTTC. It specifies CASSLVAGSSYEQYF. The full variable domain, completed using reference TRBV5-1 and TRBJ2-7, is KAGVTQTPRYLIKTRGQQVTLSCSPISGHRSVSWYQQTPGQGLQFLFEYFSETQRNKGNFPGRFSGRQFSNSRSEMNVSTLELGDSALYLCASSLVAGSSYEQYFGPGTRLTVT.

The genes are TRBV9 and TRBJ2-2; no reliable D call. The germline V and J ends were trimmed by 4 bases and 7 bases, with 14 bases remaining between them. CDR3 length: 14 amino acids. The V gene's germline CDR1 is SGDLS and CDR2 YYNGEE. The CDR3 reads CASSQIAVDGELFF. CDR3 in DNA: TGTGCCAGCAGCCAGATAGCCGTTGACGGGGAGCTGTTTTTT.

V is TRBV11-2 and J is TRBJ2-5; D uncertain. Trimming took 2 bases from V and 5 from J, leaving 6 bases between them. Germline CDR1 SGHAT, CDR2 FQNNGV. The CDR3 loop spans 12 amino acids. The CDR3 loop is CASSLLVETQYF. The CDR3 bases are TGTGCCAGCAGCTTACTCGTCGAGACCCAGTACTTC.

The CDR3 loop is CATGNPGQGIYGYTF. Written as DNA, the CDR3 is TGTGCCACCGGTAATCCGGGACAAGGAATTTATGGCTACACCTTC. V is TRBV15 and J is TRBJ1-2; D is perhaps TRBD1 (6 bases). With 8 bases removed from V and 5 bases from J, the gap between germline ends came to 21 bases. There are 15 residues in the CDR3. CDR1 LNHNV and CDR2 YYDKDF come from the germline V gene (reference sequence).

V and J are TRBV7-9 and TRBJ1-1; TRBD1 matches 7 bases. This CDR3 has 17 amino acids. V was clipped by 0 bases and J by 1 base; unmatched bases: 8. CDR1 is SEHNR, CDR2 FQNEAQ, per germline (reference sequence). The CDR3 reads CASSLARAGGWNTEAFF. CDR3 sequence (DNA): TGTGCCAGCAGCTTAGCTAGGGCAGGGGGTTGGAACACTGAAGCTTTCTTT.

This chain links TRBV5-1 with TRBJ2-5; TRBD1 is a possible D gene (6 bases). V was pared by 3 bases and J by 0 bases, with 9 bases between. Per the germline V gene, CDR1 is SGHRS and CDR2 is YFSETQ. The CDR3 covers 14 residues. The CDR3 region has the DNA TGCGCCAGCAGCTCCAGGACAGACCAAGAGACCCAGTACTTC. This sequence encodes CASSSRTDQETQYF.

The V and J genes are TRBV5-1 and TRBJ2-3, with a tentative D call TRBD2 (5 bases). From germline, CDR1 is SGHRS and CDR2 YFSETQ. The CDR3 sequence is 14 residues long. V lost 3 bases to trimming and J lost 6 bases, with 14 bases between them. In DNA form, the CDR3 reads TGCGCCAGCAGCTGGGCGGGTACCCAGGATACGCAGTATTTT. It translates to CASSWAGTQDTQYF. The whole variable domain, filled in from reference TRBV5-1 and TRBJ2-3, reads KAGVTQTPRYLIKTRGQQVTLSCSPISGHRSVSWYQQTPGQGLQFLFEYFSETQRNKGNFPGRFSGRQFSNSRSEMNVSTLELGDSALYLCASSWAGTQDTQYFGPGTRLTVL.

The rearrangement links TRBV5-1 to TRBJ2-7, with D possibly being TRBD1 (6 bases). This CDR3 contains 12 residues. V was trimmed by 2 bases and J by 4 bases, leaving 7 bases between them. Germline values: CDR1 SGHRS, CDR2 YFSETQ. The DNA of the CDR3 is TGCGCCAGCAGCTTACAGGGTTACGAGCAGTACTTC. This encodes CASSLQGYEQYF.

In its sample, this clone was seen once. The chain links TRBV5-6 to TRBJ1-6, with D hard to call. There are 14 residues in the CDR3. Trimming pared 1 base from V and 8 bases from J, leaving 10 bases between. Germline assignment: CDR1 SGHDT and CDR2 YYEEEE. The CDR3 DNA is TGTGCCAGCAGCTTGACCATCGGGGATTCACCCCTCCACTTT. It encodes CASSLTIGDSPLHF.

The chain uses TRBV27 and TRBJ1-2; 7 bases align to TRBD1. The CDR3 extends over 14 amino acids. After removal of 7 bases from V and 7 bases from J, the junction contained 12 bases not matched to a gene. Germline values: CDR1 MNHEY, CDR2 SMNVEV (reference sequence). The CDR3 loop is CASNSRGGAGGYTF. DNA for the CDR3: TGTGCCAGCAACTCTAGAGGGGGCGCAGGTGGCTACACCTTC.

The chain has TRBV19 and TRBJ2-1; 7 bases are shared with TRBD2. Trimming removed 7 bases from V and 4 bases from J; junction bases left unmatched: 7. The germline V gene has CDR1 LNHDA and CDR2 SQIVND (reference sequence). The CDR3 extends over 14 amino acids. This chain's CDR3 is CASKLAGVYNEQFF. The CDR3 DNA sequence: TGTGCCAGTAAGTTGGCGGGAGTATACAATGAGCAGTTCTTC.

The rearrangement joins TRBV5-1 to TRBJ2-3; perhaps TRBD2 as D (5 bases). Trimming left V 9 bases short and J 7 bases short, with 24 bases between. There are 15 residues in the CDR3. Germline assignment: CDR1 SGHRS and CDR2 YFSETQ. The CDR3, as DNA: TGCGCCACCAAAGTGCGGTTAGGGAGCGAACATACGCAGTATTTT. This translates into CATKVRLGSEHTQYF.

The chain has TRBV4-1 and TRBJ2-1; 10 positions match TRBD1. Germline CDR1 is MGHRA and CDR2 is YSYEKL. CDR3 length equals 16 residues. With V trimmed by 4 bases and J by 3 bases, 6 bases remained unmatched. This CDR3 reads CASSLNDRGLYNEQFF. CDR3 sequence (DNA): TGCGCCAGCAGCCTAAACGACAGGGGGCTCTACAATGAGCAGTTCTTC.